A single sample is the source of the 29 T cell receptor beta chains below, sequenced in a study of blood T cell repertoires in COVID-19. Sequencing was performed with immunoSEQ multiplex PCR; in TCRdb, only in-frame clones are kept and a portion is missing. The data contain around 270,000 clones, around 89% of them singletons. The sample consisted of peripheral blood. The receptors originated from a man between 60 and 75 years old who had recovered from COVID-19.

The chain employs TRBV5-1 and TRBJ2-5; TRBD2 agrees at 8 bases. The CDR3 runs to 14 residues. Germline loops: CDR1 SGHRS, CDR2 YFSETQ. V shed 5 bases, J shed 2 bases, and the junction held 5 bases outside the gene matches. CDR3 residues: CASSLTSAQETQYF. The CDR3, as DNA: TGCGCCAGCAGTTTGACTAGCGCTCAAGAGACCCAGTACTTC. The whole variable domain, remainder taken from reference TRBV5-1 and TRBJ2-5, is KAGVTQTPRYLIKTRGQQVTLSCSPISGHRSVSWYQQTPGQGLQFLFEYFSETQRNKGNFPGRFSGRQFSNSRSEMNVSTLELGDSALYLCASSLTSAQETQYFGPGTRLLVL.

This chain's CDR3 is CASRQTGGEEKLFF. DNA for the CDR3: TGTGCCAGCAGACAAACAGGGGGAGAAGAAAAACTGTTTTTT. The chain joins TRBV7-9 to TRBJ1-4, with 8 bases lining up with TRBD1. The CDR3 is 14 amino acids. J lost 8 bases, V lost 6 bases, and 8 bases had no gene match. Per germline, CDR1 SEHNR and CDR2 FQNEAQ (reference sequence).

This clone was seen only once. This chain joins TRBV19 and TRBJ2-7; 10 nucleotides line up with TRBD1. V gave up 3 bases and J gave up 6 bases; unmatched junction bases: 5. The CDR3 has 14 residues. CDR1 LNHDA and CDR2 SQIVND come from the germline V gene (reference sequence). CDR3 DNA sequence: TGTGCCAGTAGTATTAGACAGGGGGCTGGCGAGCAGTACTTC. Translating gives CASSIRQGAGEQYF.

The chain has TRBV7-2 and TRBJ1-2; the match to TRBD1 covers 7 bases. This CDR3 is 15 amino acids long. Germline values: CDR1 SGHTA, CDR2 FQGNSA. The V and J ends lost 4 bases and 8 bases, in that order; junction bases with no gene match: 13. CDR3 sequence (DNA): TGTGCCAGCAGCTCCTCGCCGTTAGGGGGCGAAGGCTACACCTTC. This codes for CASSSSPLGGEGYTF. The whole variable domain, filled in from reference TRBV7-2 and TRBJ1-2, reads GAGVSQSPSNKVTEKGKDVELRCDPISGHTALYWYRQSLGQGLEFLIYFQGNSAPDKSGLPSDRFSAERTGGSVSTLTIQRTQQEDSAVYLCASSSSPLGGEGYTFGSGTRLTVV.

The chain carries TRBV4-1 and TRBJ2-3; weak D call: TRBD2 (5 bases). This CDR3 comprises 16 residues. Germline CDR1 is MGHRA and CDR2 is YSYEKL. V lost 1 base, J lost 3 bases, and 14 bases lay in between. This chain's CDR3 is CASSQAGSRGTDTQYF. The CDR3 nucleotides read TGCGCCAGCAGCCAAGCGGGGTCTCGTGGTACAGATACGCAGTATTTT.

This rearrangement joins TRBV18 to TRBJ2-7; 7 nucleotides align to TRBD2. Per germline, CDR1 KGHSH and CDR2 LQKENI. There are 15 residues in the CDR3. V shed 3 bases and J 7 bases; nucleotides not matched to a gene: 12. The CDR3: CASSPPGGGVREQYF. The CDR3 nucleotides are TGTGCCAGCTCACCGCCGGGTGGGGGGGTTCGGGAGCAGTACTTC.

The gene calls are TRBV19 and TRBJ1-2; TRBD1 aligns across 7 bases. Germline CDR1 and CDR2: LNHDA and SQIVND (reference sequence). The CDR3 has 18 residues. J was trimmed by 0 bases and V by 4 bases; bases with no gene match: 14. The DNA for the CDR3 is TGTGCCAGTAGTACCCTAATCGGCCAGGGGGGAACTAACTATGGCTACACCTTC. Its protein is CASSTLIGQGGTNYGYTF.

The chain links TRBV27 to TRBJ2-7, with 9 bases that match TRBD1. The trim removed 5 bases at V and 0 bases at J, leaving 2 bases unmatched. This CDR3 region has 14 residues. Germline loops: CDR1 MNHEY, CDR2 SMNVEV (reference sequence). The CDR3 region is CASSRQGGSYEQYF. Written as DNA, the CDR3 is TGTGCCAGCAGTCGACAGGGGGGCTCCTACGAGCAGTACTTC.

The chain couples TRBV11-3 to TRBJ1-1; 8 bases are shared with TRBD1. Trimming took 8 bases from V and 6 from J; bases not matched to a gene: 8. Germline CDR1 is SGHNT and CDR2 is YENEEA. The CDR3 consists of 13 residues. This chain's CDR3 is CASGDRFSAEAFF. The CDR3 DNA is TGTGCCAGCGGGGACAGGTTTTCCGCTGAAGCTTTCTTT.

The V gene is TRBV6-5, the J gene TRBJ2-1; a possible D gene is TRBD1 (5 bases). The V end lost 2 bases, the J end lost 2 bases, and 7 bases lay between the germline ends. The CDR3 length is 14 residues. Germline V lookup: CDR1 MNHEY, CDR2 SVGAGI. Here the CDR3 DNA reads TGTGCCAGCAGTTACAGGACACCCTACAATGAGCAGTTCTTC. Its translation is CASSYRTPYNEQFF.

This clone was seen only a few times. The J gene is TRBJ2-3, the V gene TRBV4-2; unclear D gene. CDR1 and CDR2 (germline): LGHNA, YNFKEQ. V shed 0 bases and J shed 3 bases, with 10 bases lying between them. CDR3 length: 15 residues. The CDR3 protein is CASSQDLGVTDTQYF. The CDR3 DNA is TGTGCCAGCAGCCAAGATCTAGGTGTTACAGATACGCAGTATTTT.

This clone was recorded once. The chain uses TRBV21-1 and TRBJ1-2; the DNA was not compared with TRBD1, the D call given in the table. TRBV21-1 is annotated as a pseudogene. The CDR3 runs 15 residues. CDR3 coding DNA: TGTGCCAGCAGACCCGGCAGGGGGCTGTACTATGGCTACACCTTC. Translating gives CASRPGRGLYYGYTF.

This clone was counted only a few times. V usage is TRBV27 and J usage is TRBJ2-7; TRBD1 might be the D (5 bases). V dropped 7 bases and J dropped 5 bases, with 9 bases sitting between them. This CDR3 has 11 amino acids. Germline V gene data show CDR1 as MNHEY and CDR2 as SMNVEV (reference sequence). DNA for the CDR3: TGTGCCAGCAATAAGGGGAACGAGCAGTACTTC. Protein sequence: CASNKGNEQYF.

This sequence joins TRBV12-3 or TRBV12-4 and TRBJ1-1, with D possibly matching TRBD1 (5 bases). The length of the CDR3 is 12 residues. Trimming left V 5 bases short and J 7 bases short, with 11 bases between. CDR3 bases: TGTGCCAGCAGTCCCCAGGGCTTTGAAGCTTTCTTT. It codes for CASSPQGFEAFF.

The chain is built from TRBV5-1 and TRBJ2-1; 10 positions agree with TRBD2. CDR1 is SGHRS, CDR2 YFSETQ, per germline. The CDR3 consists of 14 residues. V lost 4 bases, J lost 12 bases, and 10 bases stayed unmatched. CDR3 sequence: CASSLSGGWSGQFF. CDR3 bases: TGCGCCAGCAGCCTTAGCGGGGGGTGGAGTGGGCAGTTCTTC.

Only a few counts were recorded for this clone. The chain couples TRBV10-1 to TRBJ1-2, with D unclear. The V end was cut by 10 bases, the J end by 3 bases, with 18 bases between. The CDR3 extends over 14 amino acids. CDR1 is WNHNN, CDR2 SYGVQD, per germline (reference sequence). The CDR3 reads CAIRPPGGDYGYTF. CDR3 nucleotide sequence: TGCGCCATTAGACCTCCAGGAGGCGACTATGGCTACACCTTC.

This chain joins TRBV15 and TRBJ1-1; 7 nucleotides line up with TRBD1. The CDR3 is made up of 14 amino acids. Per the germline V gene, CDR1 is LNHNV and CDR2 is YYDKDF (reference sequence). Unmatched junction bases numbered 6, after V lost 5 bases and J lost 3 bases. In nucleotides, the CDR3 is TGTGCCACCAGCCAGGGGGGTGCCTACACTGAAGCTTTCTTT. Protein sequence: CATSQGGAYTEAFF.

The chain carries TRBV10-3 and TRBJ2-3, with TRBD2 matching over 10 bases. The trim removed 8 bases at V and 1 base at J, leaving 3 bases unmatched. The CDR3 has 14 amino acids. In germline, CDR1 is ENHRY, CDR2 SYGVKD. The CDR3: CAIASGGGTDTQYF. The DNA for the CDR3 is TGTGCCATCGCGAGCGGGGGGGGCACAGATACGCAGTATTTT.

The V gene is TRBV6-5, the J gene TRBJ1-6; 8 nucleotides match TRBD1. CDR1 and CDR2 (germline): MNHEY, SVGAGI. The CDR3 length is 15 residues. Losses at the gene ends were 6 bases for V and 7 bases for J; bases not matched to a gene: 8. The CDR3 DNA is TGTGCCAGCAGGCCACCGACAGGGGTCAATTCACCCCTCCACTTT. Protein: CASRPPTGVNSPLHF.

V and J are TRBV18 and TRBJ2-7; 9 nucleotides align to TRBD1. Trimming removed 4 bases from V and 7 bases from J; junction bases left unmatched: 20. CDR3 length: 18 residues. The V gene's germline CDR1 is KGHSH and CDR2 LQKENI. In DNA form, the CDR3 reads TGTGCCAGCTCACAGCTAAGTGGCCGGACAGGGGCTCGTTCGGAGCAGTACTTC. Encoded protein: CASSQLSGRTGARSEQYF. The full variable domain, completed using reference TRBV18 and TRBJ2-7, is NAGVMQNPRHLVRRRGQEARLRCSPMKGHSHVYWYRQLPEEGLKFMVYLQKENIIDESGMPKERFSAEFPKEGPSILRIQQVVRGDSAAYFCASSQLSGRTGARSEQYFGPGTRLTVT.

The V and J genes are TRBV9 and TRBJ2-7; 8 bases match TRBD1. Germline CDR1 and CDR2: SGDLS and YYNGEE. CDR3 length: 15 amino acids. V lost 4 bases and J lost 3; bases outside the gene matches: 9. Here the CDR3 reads CASSPYRDRYYEQYF. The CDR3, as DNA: TGTGCCAGCAGCCCGTACCGGGACAGGTACTACGAGCAGTACTTC.

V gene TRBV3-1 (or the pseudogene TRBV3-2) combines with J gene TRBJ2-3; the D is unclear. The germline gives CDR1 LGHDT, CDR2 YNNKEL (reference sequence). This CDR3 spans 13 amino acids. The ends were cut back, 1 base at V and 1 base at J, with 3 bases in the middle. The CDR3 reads CASSQGRTDTQYF. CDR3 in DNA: TGTGCCAGCAGCCAAGGGCGCACAGATACGCAGTATTTT.

Here the CDR3 reads CASSLGSAYEQYF. CDR3 in DNA: TGTGCCAGCAGCCTGGGGAGTGCCTACGAGCAGTACTTC. V and J are TRBV7-6 and TRBJ2-7, with TRBD2 as a possible D gene (5 bases). V was cut by 5 bases and J by 2 bases, with 10 bases left in between. The CDR3 contains 13 residues. The germline V gene has CDR1 SGHVS and CDR2 FNYEAQ.

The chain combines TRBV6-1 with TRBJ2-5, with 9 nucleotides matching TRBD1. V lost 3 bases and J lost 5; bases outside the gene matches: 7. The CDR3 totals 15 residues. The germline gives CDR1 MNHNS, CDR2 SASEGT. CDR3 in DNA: TGTGCCAGCAGTGAGGGACAGGGAAGGCGGGAGACCCAGTACTTC. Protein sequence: CASSEGQGRRETQYF.

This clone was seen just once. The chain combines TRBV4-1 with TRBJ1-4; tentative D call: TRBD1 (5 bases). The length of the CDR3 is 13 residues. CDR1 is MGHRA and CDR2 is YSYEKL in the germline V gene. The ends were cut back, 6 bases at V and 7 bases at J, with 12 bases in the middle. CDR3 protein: CASRRGLTEKLFF. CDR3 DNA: TGCGCCAGCAGACGGGGACTGACTGAAAAACTGTTTTTT.

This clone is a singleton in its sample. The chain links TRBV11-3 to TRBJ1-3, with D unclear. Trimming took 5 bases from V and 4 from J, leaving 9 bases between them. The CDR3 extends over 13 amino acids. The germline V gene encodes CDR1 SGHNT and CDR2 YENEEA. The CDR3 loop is CASSANPGNTIYF. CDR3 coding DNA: TGTGCCAGCAGCGCTAACCCGGGAAACACCATATATTTT.

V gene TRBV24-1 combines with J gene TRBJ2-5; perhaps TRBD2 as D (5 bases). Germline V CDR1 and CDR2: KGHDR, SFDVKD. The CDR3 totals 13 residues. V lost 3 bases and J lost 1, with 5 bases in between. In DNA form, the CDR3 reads TGTGCCACCAGTGATGCGGGCCAAGAGACCCAGTACTTC. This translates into CATSDAGQETQYF.

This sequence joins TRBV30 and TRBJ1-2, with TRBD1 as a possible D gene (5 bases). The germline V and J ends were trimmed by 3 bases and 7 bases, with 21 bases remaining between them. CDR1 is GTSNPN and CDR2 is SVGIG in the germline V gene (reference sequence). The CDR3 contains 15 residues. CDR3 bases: TGTGCCTGGAGAGGGGTTGGCAGGGCGTTTCTTGGCTACACCTTC. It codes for CAWRGVGRAFLGYTF. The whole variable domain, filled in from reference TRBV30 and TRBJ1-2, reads SQTIHQWPATLVQPVGSPLSLECTVEGTSNPNLYWYRQAAGRGLQLLFYSVGIGQISSEVPQNLSASRPQDRQFILSSKKLLLSDSGFYLCAWRGVGRAFLGYTFGSGTRLTVV.

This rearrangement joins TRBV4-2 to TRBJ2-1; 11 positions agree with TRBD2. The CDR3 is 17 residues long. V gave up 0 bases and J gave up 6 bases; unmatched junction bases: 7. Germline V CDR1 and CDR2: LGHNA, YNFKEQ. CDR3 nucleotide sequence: TGTGCCAGCAGCCAAGATGGGCTAGCGGGGGGCCGCAATGAGCAGTTCTTC. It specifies CASSQDGLAGGRNEQFF.